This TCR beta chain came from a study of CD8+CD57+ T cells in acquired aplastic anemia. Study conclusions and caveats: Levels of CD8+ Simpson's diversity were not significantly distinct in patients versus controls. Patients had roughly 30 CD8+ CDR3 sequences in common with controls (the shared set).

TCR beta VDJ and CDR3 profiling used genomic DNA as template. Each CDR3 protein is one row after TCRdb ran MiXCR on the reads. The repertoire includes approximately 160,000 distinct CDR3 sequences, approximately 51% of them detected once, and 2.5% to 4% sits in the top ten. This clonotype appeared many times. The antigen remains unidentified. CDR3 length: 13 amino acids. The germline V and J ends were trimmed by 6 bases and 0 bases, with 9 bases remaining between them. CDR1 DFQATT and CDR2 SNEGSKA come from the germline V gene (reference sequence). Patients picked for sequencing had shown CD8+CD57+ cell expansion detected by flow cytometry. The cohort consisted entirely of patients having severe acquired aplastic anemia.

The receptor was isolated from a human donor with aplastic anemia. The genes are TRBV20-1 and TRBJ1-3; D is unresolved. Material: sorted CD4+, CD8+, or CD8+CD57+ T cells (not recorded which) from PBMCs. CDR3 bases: TGCAGTGCGCCGGGGAGCTCTGGAAACACCATATATTTT. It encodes CSAPGSSGNTIYF.